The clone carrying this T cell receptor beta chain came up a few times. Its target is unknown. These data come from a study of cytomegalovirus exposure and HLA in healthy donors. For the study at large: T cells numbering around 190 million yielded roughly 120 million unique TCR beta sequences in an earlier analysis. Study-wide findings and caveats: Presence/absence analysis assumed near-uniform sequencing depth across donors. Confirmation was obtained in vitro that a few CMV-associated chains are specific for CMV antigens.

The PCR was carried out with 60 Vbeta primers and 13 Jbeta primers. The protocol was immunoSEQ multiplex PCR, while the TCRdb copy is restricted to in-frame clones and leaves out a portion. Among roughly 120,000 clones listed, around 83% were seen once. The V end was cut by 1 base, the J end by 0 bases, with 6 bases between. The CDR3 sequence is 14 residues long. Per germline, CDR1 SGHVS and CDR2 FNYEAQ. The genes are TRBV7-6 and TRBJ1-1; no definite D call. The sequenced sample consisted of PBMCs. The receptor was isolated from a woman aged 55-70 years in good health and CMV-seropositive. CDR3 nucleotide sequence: TGTGCCAGCAGCTTAGTTGCAGTGAACACTGAAGCTTTCTTT. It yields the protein CASSLVAVNTEAFF.